This TCR beta chain was recorded in a study of T cell responses to AZD1222 COVID-19 vaccine. The study, taken as a whole, reports: Repertoire sampling was restricted to post-peak T cell response timepoints. Unmutated variant regions reportedly attract nearly half of all spike-specific TCRs. Mostly white British, mostly female donors; authors suggested clonal diversity may be underestimated.

To note about this clone: Its antigen is undetermined.

Profiling relied on immunoSEQ multiplex PCR, and the TCRdb table lists in-frame clones only, not all of them. Counted here are some 280,000 clones, around 93% occurring once; the ten biggest clones make up around 0.6%. This CDR3 has 17 amino acids. Germline CDR1 reads LNHDA; CDR2 reads SQIVND (reference sequence). With 4 bases clipped from V and 7 bases from J, the junction kept 15 bases outside the gene matches. Samples with a second dose at about 4 or about 12 weeks were pooled together. V and J are TRBV19 and TRBJ1-4; TRBD1 matches 7 bases. The sequencing here drew on peripheral blood, taken 28 days after the second AZD1222 dose. This receptor was identified in an adult who received the AZD1222 COVID-19 vaccine. In nucleotides, the CDR3 is TGTGCCAGTAGTACCATCAGGGGGGCACCACGTCGTGAAAAACTGTTTTTT. It specifies CASSTIRGAPRREKLFF. Using reference TRBV19 and TRBJ1-4 for the parts outside the CDR3, the full variable domain is DGGITQSPKYLFRKEGQNVTLSCEQNLNHDAMYWYRQDPGQGLRLIYYSQIVNDFQKGDIAEGYSVSREKKESFPLTVTSAQKNPTAFYLCASSTIRGAPRREKLFFGSGTQLSVL.